Each of the 10 T cell receptor beta chains below was sequenced from the same sample in a study of CD8 T cells in Susac syndrome. Random hexamers served to reverse transcribe about 0.5 to 1 ug RNA. MiXCR, applied by TCRdb to the immunoSEQ multiplex PCR reads, yields one record per CDR3 protein. The table shows about 200,000 distinct CDR3 sequences, with over 75% occurring only once. The sequenced material came from CD4+ T cells from PBMCs. These TCRs come from a human donor with Susac syndrome.

The chain uses TRBV29-1 and TRBJ1-4; 10 nucleotides align to TRBD1. Germline V gives CDR1 SQVTM, CDR2 ANQGSEA. The CDR3 has 14 residues. V was clipped by 0 bases and J by 8 bases; unmatched bases: 3. CDR3 nucleotide sequence: TGCAGCGTTGAAGACGGGGACAGGGGCGAAAAACTGTTTTTT. Protein product: CSVEDGDRGEKLFF.

This clonotype has a handful of counts. The CDR3 coding sequence is TGTGCCAGCAGCGTTTTGACAGGAGCCAAAAACATTCAGTACTTC. Translated, it gives CASSVLTGAKNIQYF. The J gene is TRBJ2-4, the V gene TRBV11-2; maybe TRBD1 (6 bases). Germline V gene lookup returns CDR1 SGHAT and CDR2 FQNNGV. Trimming stripped 5 bases from V and 0 bases from J, with 11 bases between. CDR3 length: 15 amino acids. The full variable domain, its missing parts supplied by reference TRBV11-2 and TRBJ2-4, is EAGVAQSPRYKIIEKRQSVAFWCNPISGHATLYWYQQILGQGPKLLIQFQNNGVVDDSQLPKDRFSAERLKGVDSTLKIQPAKLEDSAVYLCASSVLTGAKNIQYFGAGTRLSVL.

The V and J genes are TRBV7-9 and TRBJ2-4, with 7 bases identical to TRBD1. Per the germline V gene, CDR1 is SEHNR and CDR2 is FQNEAQ (reference sequence). J gave up 2 bases and V 5 bases, and 6 bases lay outside the gene matches. This CDR3 contains 15 residues. The CDR3 bases are TGTGCCAGCAGCGGGCGACAGGGACCCAAAAACATTCAGTACTTC. Translation gives CASSGRQGPKNIQYF.

V gene TRBV5-1 combines with J gene TRBJ2-1, with D unresolved. The V end was cut by 0 bases, the J end by 7 bases, with 5 bases between. Germline CDR1 reads SGHRS; CDR2 reads YFSETQ. The CDR3 has 12 amino acids. CDR3 sequence reads: CASSLAENEQFF. The CDR3 DNA reads as TGCGCCAGCAGCTTGGCCGAGAATGAGCAGTTCTTC.

The chain uses TRBV13 and TRBJ2-6; D perhaps matches TRBD1 (7 bases). Looked up from germline, CDR1 is PRHDT and CDR2 is FYEKMQ (reference sequence). V lost 1 base to trimming and J lost 2 bases, with 12 bases between them. CDR3 length: 17 amino acids. The CDR3 bases are TGTGCCAGCAGCTTAGTAGGCAGGGGGGCTGGGGCCAACGTCCTGACTTTC. Protein product: CASSLVGRGAGANVLTF.

The genes are TRBV30 and TRBJ1-1; no definite D call. Between the trimmed V and J ends, which lost 2 bases and 11 bases, there was a span of 21 bases. Germline V gene lookup returns CDR1 GTSNPN and CDR2 SVGIG (reference sequence). This CDR3 region has 14 residues. DNA of the CDR3: TGTGCCTGGAGTACCTCGAAGTCCCCCCTACGGGCTTTCTTT. Translation gives CAWSTSKSPLRAFF.

The rearrangement joins TRBV28 to TRBJ1-2, with D possibly matching TRBD1 (5 bases). Germline CDR1 reads MDHEN; CDR2 reads SYDVKM. There are 16 residues in the CDR3. V was clipped by 1 base and J by 2 bases, with 14 bases between them. The CDR3 loop is CASSLFVQGSNYGYTF. CDR3 bases: TGTGCCAGCAGTTTATTCGTCCAGGGCTCAAACTATGGCTACACCTTC.

The V and J genes are TRBV6-1 and TRBJ2-1; D is ambiguous. From germline, CDR1 is MNHNS and CDR2 SASEGT. This CDR3 is 15 amino acids long. V lost 5 bases and J 0 bases, leaving 11 bases between the germline ends. CDR3 DNA: TGTGCCAGCAGTACAGATACGAGCTCCTACAATGAGCAGTTCTTC. Its translation: CASSTDTSSYNEQFF.

The chain combines TRBV29-1 with TRBJ2-5; D gene unclear. CDR3 length equals 12 residues. The germline V gene encodes CDR1 SQVTM and CDR2 ANQGSEA. Trimming removed 3 bases from V and 5 bases from J, with 10 bases in between. The CDR3 is CSVDSGAETQYF. The CDR3 DNA follows: TGCAGCGTTGATTCTGGAGCTGAGACCCAGTACTTC.

This clonotype was observed a single time. The J gene is TRBJ2-1, the V gene TRBV3-1; the D is unclear. Per the germline V gene, CDR1 is LGHDT and CDR2 is YNNKEL (reference sequence). The CDR3 is made up of 14 amino acids. Trimming left V 2 bases short and J 3 bases short, with 8 bases between. Here the CDR3 reads CASSQSLIYNEQFF. Here the CDR3 DNA reads TGTGCCAGCAGCCAAAGCCTAATCTACAATGAGCAGTTCTTC.